This TCR beta chain was recovered during a study of blood T cells in healthy people across ages. With regard to this clonotype: Antigen specificity is unknown.

General study results and limits: Across samples, TCR beta diversity tracked strongly with naive T cell percentage.

V dropped 0 bases and J dropped 6 bases, with 9 bases sitting between them. CDR3 length equals 15 residues. The germline CDR1 and CDR2 sequences are LGHDT and YNNKEL (reference sequence). Using a J-beta primer mix together with a sample-barcoded 5' primer, a second PCR was run for roughly 6 to 11 cycles. All samples gave at least 2.5 million CDR3-containing paired-end reads. One entry per CDR3 protein results from TCRdb running MiXCR on the 5' RACE reads. Among around 870,000 distinct CDR3 sequences, more than 25% were seen once, and the ten largest hold approximately 15%. This chain uses TRBV3-1 with TRBJ1-6, with a weak D call TRBD1 (6 bases). The sample consisted of blood. The sequence was obtained from a woman aged 80 or older in good health. In DNA form, the CDR3 reads TGTGCCAGCAGCCAAGAACTAGGGGGTAATTCACCCCTCCACTTT. Protein sequence: CASSQELGGNSPLHF.